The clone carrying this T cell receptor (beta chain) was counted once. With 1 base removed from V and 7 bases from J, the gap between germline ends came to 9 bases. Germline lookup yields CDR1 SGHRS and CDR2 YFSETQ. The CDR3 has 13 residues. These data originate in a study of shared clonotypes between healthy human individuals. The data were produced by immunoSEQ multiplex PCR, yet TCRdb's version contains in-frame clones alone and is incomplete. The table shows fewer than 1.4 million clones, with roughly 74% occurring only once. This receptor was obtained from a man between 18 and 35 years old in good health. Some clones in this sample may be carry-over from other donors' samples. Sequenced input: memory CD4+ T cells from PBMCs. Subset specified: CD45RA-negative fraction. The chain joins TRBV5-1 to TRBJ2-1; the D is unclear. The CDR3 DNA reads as TGCGCCAGCAGCTTGTCGGTTGTGAATGAGCAGTTCTTC. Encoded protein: CASSLSVVNEQFF.